These 22 T cell receptor beta chains came from one sample sequenced in a study of blood T cells in healthy people across ages. A sample-barcoded 5' primer and a J-beta primer mix were used in a second PCR of roughly 7 to 12 cycles. From the 5' RACE reads, TCRdb called clonotypes with MiXCR, one entry per CDR3 protein. This sample has some 1 million distinct CDR3 sequences; 45% occur once, and the top ten carry 18%. Sequenced sample: blood. The origin of the receptors is a woman aged 60-75 years in good health.

This clonotype was seen a handful of times. Being one base from a much bigger clone, this may be a read error. V gene TRBV7-9 combines with J gene TRBJ2-3; D call uncertain. The CDR3 is 12 amino acids. CDR1 is SEHNR, CDR2 FQNEAQ, per germline (reference sequence). Trimming pared 5 bases from V and 2 bases from J, leaving 5 bases between. The CDR3 region has the DNA TGTGCCAGCAGCGTAATCACAGATACGCAGTATTTT. It translates to CASSVITDTQYF. Full variable domain (rest looked up from reference TRBV7-9 and TRBJ2-3): DTGVSQNPRHKITKRGQNVTFRCDPISEHNRLYWYRQTLGQGPEFLTYFQNEAQLEKSRLLSDRFSAERPKGSFSTLEIQRTEQGDSAMYLCASSVITDTQYFGPGTRLTVL.

This clonotype has a handful of counts. The V call is TRBV11-2, the J call TRBJ2-5; tentative D call: TRBD2 (6 bases). Trimming took off 8 bases at V and 5 bases at J, with 12 bases between the two ends. Germline assignment: CDR1 SGHAT and CDR2 FQNNGV. This CDR3 is 12 amino acids long. In DNA, the CDR3 is TGTGCCAGCGGGGGGTCTGTGGAGACCCAGTACTTC. Its protein product is CASGGSVETQYF. Looking up the rest from reference TRBV11-2 and TRBJ2-5 gives the full variable domain: EAGVAQSPRYKIIEKRQSVAFWCNPISGHATLYWYQQILGQGPKLLIQFQNNGVVDDSQLPKDRFSAERLKGVDSTLKIQPAKLEDSAVYLCASGGSVETQYFGPGTRLLVL.

The chain joins TRBV6-1 to TRBJ2-2; 13 bases align to TRBD2. This CDR3 has 18 amino acids. J was trimmed by 4 bases and V by 6 bases; bases with no gene match: 11. CDR1 and CDR2 (germline): MNHNS, SASEGT. CDR3 coding DNA: TGTGCCAGCAGCACGACGAGGACTAGCGGGAGTCCCACCGGGGAGCTGTTTTTT. This sequence encodes CASSTTRTSGSPTGELFF.

The rearrangement uses TRBV20-1 and TRBJ2-1; possibly TRBD1 for D (5 bases). The CDR3 is made up of 17 amino acids. Germline CDR1 and CDR2: DFQATT and SNEGSKA (reference sequence). The germline V and J ends were trimmed by 0 bases and 10 bases, with 25 bases remaining between them. The CDR3 loop is CSARDMGPGPREREQFF. The CDR3 DNA follows: TGCAGTGCTAGAGATATGGGTCCAGGGCCTAGGGAAAGGGAGCAGTTCTTC.

This chain connects TRBV20-1 to TRBJ2-4; TRBD2 matches at 8 bases. The closer fit of TRBJ2-7 to the DNA end suggests the J call may be wrong. CDR1 and CDR2 from the germline V gene are DFQATT and SNEGSKA (reference sequence). The CDR3 spans 15 residues. CDR3: CSASGRGGSVYEQYF. The CDR3 nucleotides read TGCAGTGCTAGCGGGAGGGGGGGTTCAGTGTACGAGCAGTACTTC.

This CDR3 reads CASSQRAQGDTQYF. The CDR3 DNA is TGTGCCAGCAGCCAAAGGGCCCAAGGAGATACGCAGTATTTT. The chain links TRBV3-1 to TRBJ2-3; D remains unclear. CDR3 length: 14 residues. With 2 bases removed from V and 5 bases from J, the gap between germline ends came to 11 bases. CDR1 is LGHDT and CDR2 is YNNKEL in the germline V gene (reference sequence).

The V gene is TRBV11-2, the J gene TRBJ2-7; D not certain. V was pared by 0 bases and J by 0 bases, with 9 bases between. The CDR3 has 15 residues. Per germline, CDR1 SGHAT and CDR2 FQNNGV. The CDR3, as DNA: TGTGCCAGCAGCTTAGATTGGGCAGGCTCCTACGAGCAGTACTTC. It specifies CASSLDWAGSYEQYF.

The rearrangement joins TRBV4-1 to TRBJ2-3, with D possibly TRBD2 on 5 matching bases. In germline, CDR1 is MGHRA, CDR2 YSYEKL. V lost 1 base, J lost 3 bases, and 14 bases lay in between. This CDR3 spans 16 amino acids. CDR3 nucleotide sequence: TGCGCCAGCAGCCAAGTAGGACCAGCGGAAACAGATACGCAGTATTTT. Translating it yields CASSQVGPAETDTQYF.

The chain combines TRBV6-5 with TRBJ1-2; TRBD1 matches at 9 bases. This CDR3 region has 16 residues. The germline V gene encodes CDR1 MNHEY and CDR2 SVGAGI. V lost 5 bases, J lost 8 bases, and 15 bases stayed unmatched. CDR3 nucleotide sequence: TGTGCCAGCAGTATCGAGACAGGGGGTCCGCTAGGAGGCTACACCTTC. Translating gives CASSIETGGPLGGYTF.

This clonotype appeared a single time. The chain recombines TRBV6-5 with TRBJ2-3; D is perhaps TRBD2 (6 bases). Germline values: CDR1 MNHEY, CDR2 SVGAGI. Trimming removed 5 bases from V and 4 bases from J, with 16 bases in between. CDR3 size: 15 residues. The CDR3 sequence: CASSLTRGLADTQYF. Written as DNA, the CDR3 is TGTGCCAGCAGTCTGACTAGGGGATTGGCAGATACGCAGTATTTT.

This chain uses TRBV6-6 with TRBJ2-7; 9 nucleotides match TRBD1. The junction had 13 bases not matched to a gene; V was cut back by 6 bases and J by 7 bases. This CDR3 has 15 residues. Germline V gives CDR1 MNHNY, CDR2 SVGAGI (reference sequence). The CDR3 is CASRVGTGHYNEQYF. DNA for the CDR3: TGTGCCAGCAGAGTAGGGACAGGGCACTACAATGAGCAGTACTTC.

The rearrangement joins TRBV27 to TRBJ2-3; unclear D gene. V was pared by 6 bases and J by 3 bases, with 13 bases between. Germline V gives CDR1 MNHEY, CDR2 SMNVEV (reference sequence). The CDR3 length is 14 residues. CDR3: CASSPVAGTDTQYF. The CDR3 nucleotides are TGTGCCAGCAGCCCAGTTGCTGGAACAGATACGCAGTATTTT.

The chain joins TRBV7-2 to TRBJ1-2, with 11 bases fitting TRBD1. This CDR3 is built from 15 residues. The V and J ends lost 5 bases and 4 bases, in that order; junction bases with no gene match: 6. From germline, CDR1 is SGHTA and CDR2 FQGNSA. The CDR3 reads CASSTAGTGGYGYTF. CDR3 coding DNA: TGTGCCAGCAGCACAGCCGGGACAGGGGGCTATGGCTACACCTTC.

This clonotype was seen a few times. As DNA, the CDR3 is TGTGCCAGCAGTCGGACTCAGGCGGGGGCCATTCAGTACTTC. It codes for CASSRTQAGAIQYF. The chain joins TRBV6-5 to TRBJ2-5; a possible D gene is TRBD2 (7 bases). The closer fit of TRBJ2-4 to the DNA end suggests the J call may be wrong. The CDR3 has 14 residues. The germline CDR1 and CDR2 sequences are MNHEY and SVGAGI.

This chain joins TRBV6-2 or TRBV6-3 and TRBJ1-1; 7 nucleotides line up with TRBD1. The trim removed 6 bases at V and 6 bases at J, leaving 10 bases unmatched. This CDR3 comprises 14 residues. CDR1 is MNHEY and CDR2 is SVGEGT in the germline V gene. The DNA for the CDR3 is TGTGCCAGCAGCTTGCAGGGGGGTTCCGCTGAAGCTTTCTTT. This gives the protein CASSLQGGSAEAFF.

This clonotype occurred many times. The chain carries TRBV4-1 and TRBJ2-1; D is unclear. The V gene lost 0 bases and the J gene lost 10 bases, with 7 bases spanning the gap. In germline, CDR1 is MGHRA, CDR2 YSYEKL. This CDR3 contains 12 residues. The CDR3 loop is CASSQEGWEQFF. The CDR3 region has the DNA TGCGCCAGCAGCCAAGAAGGGTGGGAGCAGTTCTTC.

V is TRBV10-2 and J is TRBJ2-3; TRBD1 matches 8 bases. J was trimmed by 3 bases and V by 2 bases; bases with no gene match: 4. The CDR3 runs to 15 residues. Germline V CDR1 and CDR2: WSHSY, SAAADI. CDR3 loop: CASSEDRGATDTQYF. CDR3 nucleotide sequence: TGCGCCAGCAGTGAGGACAGGGGAGCGACAGATACGCAGTATTTT.

This clonotype appeared a few times. The genes are TRBV30 and TRBJ2-3, with D possibly matching TRBD2 (5 bases). Trimming left V 0 bases short and J 5 bases short, with 15 bases between. The CDR3 is 15 residues long. Per germline, CDR1 GTSNPN and CDR2 SVGIG (reference sequence). CDR3 sequence: CAWSVIGGSGDTQYF. The DNA of the CDR3 is TGTGCCTGGAGTGTTATTGGTGGGAGCGGAGATACGCAGTATTTT.

CDR3 region: CASSRQAGSYNEQFF. The CDR3 DNA follows: TGTGCCAGCAGTCGGCAAGCGGGATCCTACAATGAGCAGTTCTTC. This chain joins TRBV12-3 or TRBV12-4 and TRBJ2-1; 7 bases map to TRBD2. The CDR3 has 15 amino acids. The V gene end was trimmed by 5 bases and the J gene end by 1 base; junction bases not matched to a gene: 5.

This clonotype was counted ten times or more. This chain connects TRBV12-3 or TRBV12-4 to TRBJ2-7, with TRBD2 matching 9 bases. Losses at the gene ends were 6 bases for V and 1 base for J; bases not matched to a gene: 7. The CDR3 runs 15 residues. The CDR3 region is CASSLGAGGSYEQYF. The DNA of the CDR3 is TGTGCCAGCAGCCTCGGAGCGGGAGGATCCTACGAGCAGTACTTC.

The CDR3 DNA follows: TGTGCCAGCAGTGAATGGAGCGGGGCAGGGGGCTTCACAGATACGCAGTATTTT. It translates to CASSEWSGAGGFTDTQYF. The chain combines TRBV6-1 with TRBJ2-3; D might be TRBD1 (8 bases). Trimming removed 2 bases from V and 2 bases from J, with 20 bases in between. Germline CDR1 reads MNHNS; CDR2 reads SASEGT. The CDR3 is 18 amino acids.

This clonotype turned up a few times. This rearrangement joins TRBV4-1 to TRBJ2-7; D may be TRBD1 (6 bases). The CDR3 loop spans 14 amino acids. V was pared by 6 bases and J by 0 bases, with 12 bases between. Germline V gene data show CDR1 as MGHRA and CDR2 as YSYEKL. The CDR3 loop is CASSDDRSSYEQYF. In DNA form, the CDR3 reads TGCGCCAGCAGTGACGACAGGAGCTCCTACGAGCAGTACTTC.